This T cell receptor (beta chain) stems from a study of vaccination and CD4 T cells after COVID-19. Background on the study: The study drew post-COVID samples a median about 100 days after diagnosis (range 35 to 161).

On this clonotype: Its antigen is as yet unknown.

The treatment was: roughly nine-day PBMC culture with coronavirus spike peptide pools or control peptides (ViraFEST assay). General study results and limits: Convalescent patients displayed a median about 85% of reactive clones emerging only post-vaccination. The authors identified 304 of 307 vaccine-specific clones in convalescent patients as spike mono-reactive.

The assay that was used to sequence DNA from cultured CD4+ T cells was the Oncomine TCR Beta short-read assay. TCRdb passed the PCR reads through MiXCR, listing each CDR3 protein once. The sample shows 8,000 to 10,000 distinct CDR3 sequences, about 32% of them seen only once. V was trimmed by 6 bases and J by 5 bases, leaving 16 bases between them. This CDR3 spans 14 amino acids. V is TRBV12-3 or TRBV12-4 and J is TRBJ1-1; D is possibly TRBD1 (6 bases). The sequence was collected from a human donor with COVID-19. Sequencing was done on a sample of cultured CD4+ T cells from blood. The CDR3 nucleotides read TGTGCCAGCAGGGTAGGGGGGCGGGTGACTGAAGCTTTCTTT. This codes for CASRVGGRVTEAFF.